The clone carrying this T cell receptor (beta chain) has a count of ten or more. The sample comes from a study of response to subunit inactivated influenza vaccine. There are 14 residues in the CDR3. Germline V gene lookup returns CDR1 MNHEY and CDR2 SVGEGT. The ends were cut back, 2 bases at V and 7 bases at J, with 12 bases in the middle. TCRdb recomputed calls from the RT-PCR reads with MiXCR, one row per CDR3 protein. The sample lists about 540,000 distinct CDR3 sequences, around 21% occurring once. Separately, the same data were catalogued under a study of T cells expressing NK-cell markers. That study adds: Production of TCR beta cDNA relied on 5'RACE template switching with UMIs. Sorted CD3+CD56-NKG2C+, CD3+CD56+NKG2C- and CD3+CD56+NKG2C+ T cells were the source of the TCR beta repertoires. Dominant NKG2C+ clonotype frequencies of about 1.0-7.5% of CD8+ T cells were measured in a handful of donors.

Sequencing used CD4+ T cells sorted from PBMCs, obtained 11 to 12 days after vaccination. The receptor was derived from a man aged 45-60 years who received an inactivated influenza vaccine. The chain employs TRBV6-2 or TRBV6-3 and TRBJ2-1; D might be TRBD1 (6 bases). CDR3 sequence: CASSYGGQKNEQFF. The CDR3 nucleotides read TGTGCCAGCAGTTACGGGGGCCAAAAAAATGAGCAGTTCTTC.